The 23 T cell receptor beta chains given below trace back to one sample, sequenced in a study of vaccination effects on CD4 cells after COVID-19. Sequenced by immunoSEQ multiplex PCR; TCRdb stores in-frame clones only, minus some. This repertoire shows around 40,000 clones, about two thirds found once; its top ten account for roughly 30%. Prior to sequencing, the ViraFEST assay stimulated PBMC with viral peptide pools, which expanded the antigen-specific CD4+ T cells. On day 10 of culture, CD4+ T cells were separated out. PCR showed that the person got SARS-CoV-2 infection at some point between March and December 2020. No cognate antigen is known for these TCRs. The specimen was CD4+ T cells from PBMCs cultured with a peptide pool, collected before COVID-19 vaccination. The receptors were sampled from a human donor who had a prior SARS-CoV-2 infection.

The rearrangement uses TRBV7-8 and TRBJ2-2; 11 nucleotides line up with TRBD1. The V gene end was trimmed by 3 bases and the J gene end by 4 bases; junction bases not matched to a gene: 4. This CDR3 is 16 amino acids long. The germline V gene has CDR1 SGHVS and CDR2 FQNEAQ. The CDR3, as DNA: TGTGCCAGCAGCTTGGGACAGGGGGTAGGCACCGGGGAGCTGTTTTTT. This codes for CASSLGQGVGTGELFF.

The chain couples TRBV4-3 to TRBJ1-2; possibly TRBD1 for D (5 bases). The ends were cut back, 1 base at V and 2 bases at J, with 11 bases in the middle. The V gene's germline CDR1 is LGHNA and CDR2 YSLEER. There are 15 residues in the CDR3. The CDR3 DNA reads as TGCGCCAGCAGCCAAGTTGTGCAGGGAAACTATGGCTACACCTTC. It codes for CASSQVVQGNYGYTF.

This rearrangement joins TRBV25-1 to TRBJ1-6; D unclear. The CDR3 contains 13 residues. Germline values: CDR1 MGHDK, CDR2 SYGVNS. V lost 6 bases to trimming and J lost 7 bases, with 10 bases between them. In DNA form, the CDR3 reads TGTGCCAGCAGAGATTCTGGGAATTCACCCCTCCACTTT. It codes for CASRDSGNSPLHF.

The chain combines TRBV30 with TRBJ1-2, with 12 bases identical to TRBD1. This CDR3 has 18 residues. Germline V lookup: CDR1 GTSNPN, CDR2 SVGIG (reference sequence). Trimming took 0 bases from V and 4 from J; bases not matched to a gene: 12. The CDR3 is CAWSVWGPGQGAIYGYTF. CDR3 DNA sequence: TGTGCCTGGAGTGTGTGGGGTCCGGGACAGGGGGCGATCTATGGCTACACCTTC.

The chain combines TRBV5-5 with TRBJ2-1, with D tentatively TRBD1 (5 bases). CDR3 length: 15 amino acids. V was pared by 7 bases and J by 5 bases, with 19 bases between. Germline V gene lookup returns CDR1 SGHKS and CDR2 YYEKEE (reference sequence). In DNA, the CDR3 is TGTGCCAGCCGCCCCCGCCAGGGTACCCACAATGAGCAGTTCTTC. Protein sequence: CASRPRQGTHNEQFF.

The chain carries TRBV4-2 and TRBJ1-3; perhaps TRBD1 as D (5 bases). The germline CDR1 and CDR2 sequences are LGHNA and YNFKEQ. The V gene lost 4 bases and the J gene lost 0 bases, with 19 bases spanning the gap. CDR3 size: 18 residues. The CDR3 protein is CASSRTADSLNSGNTIYF. The CDR3 coding sequence is TGTGCCAGCAGCCGAACTGCAGACAGTTTAAACTCTGGAAACACCATATATTTT.

This rearrangement joins TRBV7-2 to TRBJ2-7; TRBD1 or TRBD2 may be the D gene (6 bases each). The CDR3 is 17 amino acids. Germline V gives CDR1 SGHTA, CDR2 FQGNSA. V was pared by 1 base and J by 0 bases, with 16 bases between. The CDR3 DNA sequence: TGTGCCAGCAGCTTAGAGGGGGGACTGATAAGCTCCTACGAGCAGTACTTC. It encodes CASSLEGGLISSYEQYF.

The rearrangement uses TRBV18 and TRBJ2-5; possible D gene TRBD1, 6 bases. The ends were cut back, 0 bases at V and 2 bases at J, with 25 bases in the middle. The CDR3 has 20 amino acids. CDR1 is KGHSH, CDR2 LQKENI, per germline. CDR3 loop: CASSPPVRGPRTDKQETQYF. CDR3 in DNA: TGTGCCAGCTCACCACCGGTTCGGGGCCCTCGGACAGACAAACAAGAGACCCAGTACTTC.

The chain joins TRBV5-1 to TRBJ1-6; 7 bases match TRBD1. Per germline, CDR1 SGHRS and CDR2 YFSETQ. This CDR3 has 17 residues. V lost 3 bases, J lost 10 bases, and 16 bases stayed unmatched. The CDR3 is CASSWSLGGDSISPLHF. The CDR3 DNA sequence: TGCGCCAGCAGCTGGAGCCTTGGGGGGGACAGCATATCACCCCTCCACTTT. Together with reference TRBV5-1 and TRBJ1-6, the CDR3 gives the full variable domain: KAGVTQTPRYLIKTRGQQVTLSCSPISGHRSVSWYQQTPGQGLQFLFEYFSETQRNKGNFPGRFSGRQFSNSRSEMNVSTLELGDSALYLCASSWSLGGDSISPLHFGNGTRLTVT.

The gene calls are TRBV3-1 (or the pseudogene TRBV3-2) and TRBJ2-1; D may be TRBD2 (5 bases). The V end was cut by 4 bases, the J end by 7 bases, with 14 bases between. This CDR3 is 14 amino acids long. Per the germline V gene, CDR1 is LGHDT and CDR2 is YNNKEL (reference sequence). CDR3 bases: TGTGCCAGCAGCCGTCGCGGAGGCCCGAATGAGCAGTTCTTC. This translates into CASSRRGGPNEQFF.

In this sample, this clone turned up once. The chain joins TRBV5-1 to TRBJ1-2; 10 bases align to TRBD1. The CDR3 has 17 amino acids. The germline V gene encodes CDR1 SGHRS and CDR2 YFSETQ. Trimming at V came to 0 bases and at J to 6 bases, leaving 11 bases not matched to a gene. CDR3 in amino acids: CASSLGPGTGDLDGYTF. The DNA of the CDR3 is TGCGCCAGCAGCTTGGGCCCCGGGACAGGGGACCTCGATGGCTACACCTTC.

The genes are TRBV4-2 and TRBJ2-3, with D possibly TRBD2 on 6 matching bases. CDR3 size: 15 residues. Germline CDR1 reads LGHNA; CDR2 reads YNFKEQ. V gave up 2 bases and J gave up 3 bases, with 12 bases separating them. The CDR3 DNA follows: TGTGCCAGCAGCCAACGCGGGGTCGGGACAGATACGCAGTATTTT. It is translated as CASSQRGVGTDTQYF.

This rearrangement joins TRBV5-1 to TRBJ2-3; TRBD2 matches 8 bases. V lost 3 bases, J lost 0 bases, and 9 bases stayed unmatched. The CDR3 runs 17 residues. Germline lookup yields CDR1 SGHRS and CDR2 YFSETQ. The CDR3 loop is CASSSGTRGSSTDTQYF. The CDR3 bases are TGCGCCAGCAGCTCCGGGACTAGGGGATCTAGCACAGATACGCAGTATTTT.

The V and J genes are TRBV12-3 or TRBV12-4 and TRBJ1-1; D remains ambiguous. The CDR3 totals 13 residues. The V end lost 5 bases, the J end lost 1 base, and 8 bases lay between the germline ends. CDR3 nucleotide sequence: TGTGCCAGCAGTCCGACATGGAACACTGAAGCTTTCTTT. Amino acid sequence: CASSPTWNTEAFF.

The V gene is TRBV5-1, the J gene TRBJ1-5; TRBD1 agrees at 9 bases. The V gene's germline CDR1 is SGHRS and CDR2 YFSETQ. The length of the CDR3 is 14 residues. Trimming removed 4 bases from V and 4 bases from J; junction bases left unmatched: 3. In DNA, the CDR3 is TGCGCCAGCAGCCCCGGACAGGGGAATCAGCCCCAGCATTTT. This translates into CASSPGQGNQPQHF. Full variable domain (outside the CDR3, taken from reference TRBV5-1 and TRBJ1-5): KAGVTQTPRYLIKTRGQQVTLSCSPISGHRSVSWYQQTPGQGLQFLFEYFSETQRNKGNFPGRFSGRQFSNSRSEMNVSTLELGDSALYLCASSPGQGNQPQHFGDGTRLSIL.

The chain links TRBV23-1 to TRBJ1-1; D unresolved. TRBV23-1 is designated an ORF whose function remains uncertain. Deletions cut 2 bases from V and 0 bases from J, with 4 bases between. This CDR3 region has 13 residues. Here the CDR3 reads CASSQTVNTEAFF. CDR3 coding DNA: TGCGCCAGCAGTCAAACGGTGAACACTGAAGCTTTCTTT.

This chain joins TRBV18 and TRBJ2-3, with D perhaps matching TRBD1 (6 bases). The V end was cut by 6 bases, the J end by 5 bases, with 21 bases between. Germline CDR1 and CDR2: KGHSH and LQKENI. The CDR3 extends over 16 amino acids. The CDR3 here is CASSSFIQGGVDTQYF. CDR3 nucleotide sequence: TGTGCCAGCTCCAGCTTCATACAGGGTGGAGTAGATACGCAGTATTTT.

V and J are TRBV10-3 and TRBJ1-4; D gene ambiguous. The CDR3 is 13 amino acids. The germline CDR1 and CDR2 sequences are ENHRY and SYGVKD. The V end was cut by 3 bases, the J end by 4 bases, with 6 bases between. The CDR3 DNA follows: TGTGCCATCAGTGAAGGGTTTAATGAAAAACTGTTTTTT. The encoded protein is CAISEGFNEKLFF.

The V call is TRBV5-1, the J call TRBJ2-1; TRBD1 matches at 8 bases. In germline, CDR1 is SGHRS, CDR2 YFSETQ. The J segment lost 6 bases and the V segment lost 0 bases, leaving 2 bases of the junction unmatched. CDR3 size: 14 residues. The CDR3 here is CASSLGQGFNEQFF. The CDR3 nucleotides read TGCGCCAGCAGCTTGGGACAGGGGTTCAATGAGCAGTTCTTC.

The rearrangement uses TRBV10-3 and TRBJ2-1; 10 nucleotides align to TRBD2. The CDR3 is 15 amino acids. From germline, CDR1 is ENHRY and CDR2 SYGVKD. After removal of 2 bases from V and 3 bases from J, the junction contained 1 base not matched to a gene. The CDR3 coding sequence is TGTGCCATCAGTGAGACTAGCGGGGTCTACAATGAGCAGTTCTTC. It is translated as CAISETSGVYNEQFF.

The count of this clone is one. This rearrangement joins TRBV4-1 to TRBJ1-1; possibly TRBD1 for D (6 bases). Germline V gene lookup returns CDR1 MGHRA and CDR2 YSYEKL. V was pared by 1 base and J by 4 bases, with 16 bases between. CDR3 size: 16 residues. The CDR3 spells CASSQGPGADFTEAFF. The CDR3 coding sequence is TGCGCCAGCAGCCAAGGTCCGGGGGCCGATTTCACTGAAGCTTTCTTT.

This chain joins TRBV6-5 and TRBJ2-1, with 13 nucleotides matching TRBD2. The ends lost 5 bases at V and 6 bases at J; junction bases unmatched: 4. Germline CDR1 is MNHEY and CDR2 is SVGAGI. This CDR3 has 15 amino acids. The CDR3 loop reads CASSQGLAGSNEQFF. The CDR3 region has the DNA TGTGCCAGCAGTCAGGGACTAGCGGGGTCCAATGAGCAGTTCTTC.

The chain joins TRBV30 to TRBJ1-3, with unresolved D. This CDR3 contains 13 residues. The germline gives CDR1 GTSNPN, CDR2 SVGIG (reference sequence). V was cut by 0 bases and J by 0 bases, with 3 bases left in between. CDR3 coding DNA: TGTGCCTGGAGTGTCACCTCTGGAAACACCATATATTTT. As protein: CAWSVTSGNTIYF. The full variable domain, with the rest looked up from reference TRBV30 and TRBJ1-3, is SQTIHQWPATLVQPVGSPLSLECTVEGTSNPNLYWYRQAAGRGLQLLFYSVGIGQISSEVPQNLSASRPQDRQFILSSKKLLLSDSGFYLCAWSVTSGNTIYFGEGSWLTVV.